The 27 T cell receptor beta chains below all came from one sample that was sequenced in a study of cytomegalovirus exposure and HLA in healthy donors. The PCR made use of 60 Vbeta and 13 Jbeta primers. This table comes from immunoSEQ multiplex PCR, and its TCRdb copy is limited to in-frame clones, with some not included. Among around 150,000 clones listed, 70% to 85% were seen once. The sequenced sample was PBMCs. Receptors originate from a man aged 45 to 65 in good health and CMV-seropositive.

The rearrangement links TRBV27 to TRBJ2-1; no clear D gene. This CDR3 has 18 residues. Trimming shortened V by 1 base and J by 5 bases, and 21 bases separated the two germline ends. The V gene's germline CDR1 is MNHEY and CDR2 SMNVEV (reference sequence). Here the CDR3 DNA reads TGTGCCAGCAGTTTATTCGGGTTTCAGTCACCCTCAAACAATGAGCAGTTCTTC. It is translated as CASSLFGFQSPSNNEQFF.

V gene TRBV6-1 combines with J gene TRBJ2-7; 9 bases fit TRBD2. Per germline, CDR1 MNHNS and CDR2 SASEGT. This CDR3 has 16 residues. V dropped 2 bases and J dropped 0; count of bases not matched to a gene: 5. CDR3 DNA sequence: TGTGCCAGCAGTGAATCTAGCGGGAAGATCTCCTACGAGCAGTACGTC. This codes for CASSESSGKISYEQYV.

The V call is TRBV7-8, the J call TRBJ1-6, with 10 bases aligning to TRBD1. The CDR3 consists of 15 residues. CDR1 and CDR2 (germline): SGHVS, FQNEAQ. The junction had 2 bases not matched to a gene; V was cut back by 0 bases and J by 9 bases. DNA of the CDR3: TGTGCCAGCAGCTTAGCAGACAGGGGGCGTTCACCCCTCCACTTT. Protein product: CASSLADRGRSPLHF.

The CDR3 here is CASSQPGGLAGPGELFF. The CDR3 region has the DNA TGTGCCAGCAGCCAACCCGGGGGCTTAGCGGGTCCCGGGGAGCTGTTTTTT. V is TRBV4-2 and J is TRBJ2-2; tentative D call: TRBD2 (7 bases). V was cut by 2 bases and J by 6 bases, with 19 bases left in between. CDR3 length: 17 amino acids. Germline CDR1 is LGHNA and CDR2 is YNFKEQ.

This clone turned up a few times. The V and J genes are TRBV18 and TRBJ1-2; D gene unclear. Per the germline V gene, CDR1 is KGHSH and CDR2 is LQKENI. This CDR3 comprises 11 residues. V shed 0 bases and J shed 8 bases, with 4 bases lying between them. The CDR3 DNA reads TGTGCCAGCTCACCACCGGCAGGCTACACCTTC. Translating it yields CASSPPAGYTF.

The V gene is TRBV9, the J gene TRBJ1-6; 11 bases agree with TRBD1. Germline CDR1 reads SGDLS; CDR2 reads YYNGEE. V shed 0 bases, J shed 7 bases, and the junction held 3 bases outside the gene matches. This CDR3 region has 16 residues. The chain's CDR3 is CASSVEGTGGNSPLHF. The CDR3 DNA reads TGTGCCAGCAGCGTAGAGGGGACAGGGGGGAATTCACCCCTCCACTTT.

This clone appeared a few times. The chain has TRBV7-3 and TRBJ2-1; D is undetermined. CDR1 is SGHTA and CDR2 is FQGTGA in the germline V gene. With 5 bases removed from V and 7 bases from J, the gap between germline ends came to 12 bases. The CDR3 runs to 13 residues. The DNA for the CDR3 is TGTGCCAGCAGCGCCGTGAACGGGAATGAGCAGTTCTTC. It is translated as CASSAVNGNEQFF.

This clone was recorded only once. The V call is TRBV9, the J call TRBJ2-2; D gene unclear. Germline assignment: CDR1 SGDLS and CDR2 YYNGEE. The CDR3 length is 15 residues. V was trimmed by 3 bases and J by 0 bases, leaving 9 bases between them. CDR3 in DNA: TGTGCCAGCAGCGCGGCGGTCGCGAACACCGGGGAGCTGTTTTTT. This encodes CASSAAVANTGELFF.

This rearrangement joins TRBV9 to TRBJ2-1; D call uncertain. Germline CDR1 and CDR2: SGDLS and YYNGEE. Trimming shortened V by 0 bases and J by 6 bases, and 16 bases separated the two germline ends. This CDR3 comprises 16 residues. CDR3 DNA sequence: TGTGCCAGCAGCGTAGACCAGTTTCTGTCGGGCAATGAGCAGTTCTTC. Translating gives CASSVDQFLSGNEQFF.

The rearrangement links TRBV5-6 to TRBJ2-2, with D tentatively TRBD1 (6 bases). CDR1 and CDR2 from the germline V gene are SGHDT and YYEEEE. CDR3 size: 16 residues. Trimming removed 0 bases from V and 4 bases from J, with 13 bases in between. The CDR3 sequence: CASSLDPGVSTGELFF. In DNA, the CDR3 is TGTGCCAGCAGCTTGGACCCAGGGGTTAGCACCGGGGAGCTGTTTTTT.

This clone was seen once. The chain carries TRBV7-9 and TRBJ2-7, with unresolved D. In germline, CDR1 is SEHNR, CDR2 FQNEAQ (reference sequence). CDR3 length: 13 residues. Trimming removed 2 bases from V and 5 bases from J, with 10 bases in between. The CDR3 is CASSLSGGNEQYF. Here the CDR3 DNA reads TGTGCCAGCAGCTTAAGTGGCGGAAACGAGCAGTACTTC.

In DNA form, the CDR3 reads TGTGCCTGGCTCAGGGGACAGGGGAACTATGGCTACACCTTC. Protein product: CAWLRGQGNYGYTF. The chain combines TRBV30 with TRBJ1-2; 10 nucleotides agree with TRBD1. The CDR3 is 14 residues long. V lost 5 bases and J lost 2; bases outside the gene matches: 5. The germline CDR1 and CDR2 sequences are GTSNPN and SVGIG (reference sequence).

The chain has TRBV6-6 and TRBJ2-1; D gene uncertain. The CDR3 is 11 residues long. In germline, CDR1 is MNHNY, CDR2 SVGAGI (reference sequence). Trimming took off 2 bases at V and 7 bases at J, with 3 bases between the two ends. The CDR3 region is CASSYPNEQFF. The DNA of the CDR3 is TGTGCCAGCAGTTACCCGAATGAGCAGTTCTTC.

The chain links TRBV5-1 to TRBJ2-7; maybe TRBD2 (6 bases). The germline CDR1 and CDR2 sequences are SGHRS and YFSETQ. Trimming took off 0 bases at V and 7 bases at J, with 11 bases between the two ends. The CDR3 loop spans 13 amino acids. CDR3 sequence: CASSLAIGREQYV. CDR3 nucleotide sequence: TGCGCCAGCAGCTTGGCTATAGGGAGGGAGCAGTACGTC.

The gene calls are TRBV4-1 and TRBJ1-2; D gene ambiguous. Trimming pared 1 base from V and 4 bases from J, leaving 13 bases between. Germline loops: CDR1 MGHRA, CDR2 YSYEKL. The CDR3 extends over 15 amino acids. The CDR3 spells CASSQAAGESYGYTF. The CDR3 DNA reads TGCGCCAGCAGCCAAGCCGCGGGTGAGAGCTATGGCTACACCTTC.

This chain joins TRBV2 and TRBJ2-6, with 11 bases identical to TRBD1. The CDR3 has 16 amino acids. Trimming cost V 7 bases and J 3 bases; bases outside gene matches: 5. Germline-derived CDR1 and CDR2 are SNHLY and FYNNEI. The CDR3: CASTGQGALGANVLTF. CDR3 bases: TGTGCCAGCACTGGACAGGGGGCGCTTGGGGCCAACGTCCTGACTTTC.

A single count supports this clone. The chain carries TRBV14 and TRBJ1-2; a possible D gene is TRBD1 (6 bases). Germline lookup yields CDR1 SGHDN and CDR2 FVKESK. V lost 3 bases to trimming and J lost 4 bases, with 15 bases between them. The CDR3 runs 15 residues. The CDR3 is CASSQDGQPFYGYTF. Here the CDR3 DNA reads TGTGCCAGCAGCCAGGACGGACAGCCATTCTATGGCTACACCTTC.

The chain couples TRBV2 to TRBJ1-1, with 9 positions matching TRBD1. This CDR3 spans 15 amino acids. Trimming took 6 bases from V and 0 from J; bases not matched to a gene: 5. Germline-derived CDR1 and CDR2 are SNHLY and FYNNEI. CDR3 sequence: CASRGDRVMNTEAFF. DNA of the CDR3: TGTGCCAGCAGGGGGGACAGGGTGATGAACACTGAAGCTTTCTTT.

This chain joins TRBV4-1 and TRBJ1-3, with D possibly TRBD1 on 5 matching bases. The germline V and J ends were trimmed by 0 bases and 4 bases, with 13 bases remaining between them. This CDR3 spans 16 amino acids. Germline CDR1 MGHRA, CDR2 YSYEKL. CDR3: CASSQEGGARGNTIYF. CDR3 bases: TGCGCCAGCAGCCAAGAAGGTGGGGCGCGGGGAAACACCATATATTTT.

J is TRBJ1-1 and V is TRBV7-9; 10 bases match TRBD1. Germline V CDR1 and CDR2: SEHNR, FQNEAQ (reference sequence). CDR3 length: 17 residues. J lost 0 bases, V lost 2 bases, and 6 bases had no gene match. The CDR3 DNA reads as TGTGCCAGCAGCTTATTCGGACAGGGGGACTTGAACACTGAAGCTTTCTTT. Amino acid sequence: CASSLFGQGDLNTEAFF.

This chain connects TRBV9 to TRBJ1-2; D remains ambiguous. Trimming took 8 bases from V and 4 from J, leaving 12 bases between them. CDR1 is SGDLS, CDR2 YYNGEE, per germline. The CDR3 extends over 12 amino acids. This chain's CDR3 is CASREGAYGYTF. For the CDR3, the DNA is TGTGCCAGTCGGGAAGGCGCCTATGGCTACACCTTC.

The chain joins TRBV5-1 to TRBJ2-3, with D possibly being TRBD1 (5 bases). Deletions cut 5 bases from V and 0 bases from J, with 13 bases between. The CDR3 sequence is 15 residues long. The germline gives CDR1 SGHRS, CDR2 YFSETQ. The chain's CDR3 is CASSSGDRSTDTQYF. The CDR3 coding sequence is TGCGCCAGCAGTTCTGGTGACAGAAGCACAGATACGCAGTATTTT. Using reference TRBV5-1 and TRBJ2-3 for the parts outside the CDR3, the full variable domain is KAGVTQTPRYLIKTRGQQVTLSCSPISGHRSVSWYQQTPGQGLQFLFEYFSETQRNKGNFPGRFSGRQFSNSRSEMNVSTLELGDSALYLCASSSGDRSTDTQYFGPGTRLTVL.

This chain joins TRBV5-8 and TRBJ2-1; 10 bases align to TRBD1. The CDR3 has 15 residues. From germline, CDR1 is SGHTS and CDR2 YDEGEE. J gave up 3 bases and V 2 bases, and 2 bases lay outside the gene matches. The CDR3 sequence: CASSFGTGDYNEQFF. Written as DNA, the CDR3 is TGTGCCAGCAGCTTCGGGACAGGGGACTACAATGAGCAGTTCTTC.

The chain carries TRBV6-5 and TRBJ1-1, with 10 bases matching TRBD1. CDR1 is MNHEY, CDR2 SVGAGI, per germline. The CDR3 has 14 residues. V lost 4 bases, J lost 4 bases, and 3 bases stayed unmatched. CDR3 protein: CASSSRTGGTEAFF. In DNA form, the CDR3 reads TGTGCCAGCAGTTCCCGGACAGGGGGCACTGAAGCTTTCTTT.

This clone was observed a few times. V and J are TRBV5-4 and TRBJ2-3; 9 bases map to TRBD2. Germline assignment: CDR1 SGHNT and CDR2 YYREEE (reference sequence). Germline trimming cut 6 bases from V and 1 base from J; bases unmatched to any gene: 3. This CDR3 region has 14 residues. DNA for the CDR3: TGTGCCAGCAAGCGGGAGGAGGGCACAGATACGCAGTATTTT. It codes for CASKREEGTDTQYF.

This chain joins TRBV2 and TRBJ2-2; D uncertain. Trimming took off 6 bases at V and 4 bases at J, with 9 bases between the two ends. Germline V gene lookup returns CDR1 SNHLY and CDR2 FYNNEI. The CDR3 totals 13 residues. CDR3 loop: CASRTSATGELFF. The DNA of the CDR3 is TGTGCCAGCAGAACGAGTGCCACCGGGGAGCTGTTTTTT. Filled out from reference TRBV2 and TRBJ2-2, the complete variable domain reads EPEVTQTPSHQVTQMGQEVILRCVPISNHLYFYWYRQILGQKVEFLVSFYNNEISEKSEIFDDQFSVERPDGSNFTLKIRSTKLEDSAMYFCASRTSATGELFFGEGSRLTVL.

The chain carries TRBV5-4 and TRBJ2-3, with 7 bases aligning to TRBD2. J lost 5 bases, V lost 1 base, and 10 bases had no gene match. The CDR3 is 16 amino acids. CDR1 and CDR2 from the germline V gene are SGHNT and YYREEE (reference sequence). The DNA of the CDR3 is TGTGCCAGCAGCTTGAGGGAGGCGGGAGCAGGAGATACGCAGTATTTT. It translates to CASSLREAGAGDTQYF.